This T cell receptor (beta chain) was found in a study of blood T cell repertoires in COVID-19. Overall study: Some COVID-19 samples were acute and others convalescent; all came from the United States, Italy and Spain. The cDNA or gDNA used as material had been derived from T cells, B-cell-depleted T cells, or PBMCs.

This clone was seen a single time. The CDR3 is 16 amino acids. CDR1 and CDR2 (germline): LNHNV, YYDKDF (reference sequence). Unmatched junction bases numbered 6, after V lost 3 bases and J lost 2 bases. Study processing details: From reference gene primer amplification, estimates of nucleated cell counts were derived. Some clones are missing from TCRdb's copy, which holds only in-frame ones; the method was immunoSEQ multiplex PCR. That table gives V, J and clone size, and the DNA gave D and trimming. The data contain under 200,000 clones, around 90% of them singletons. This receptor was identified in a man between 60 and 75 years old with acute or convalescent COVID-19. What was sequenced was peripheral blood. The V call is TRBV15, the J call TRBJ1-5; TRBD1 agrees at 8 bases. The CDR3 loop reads CATSSRTGSGNQPQHF. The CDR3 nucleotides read TGTGCCACCAGCAGTCGGACAGGGAGCGGCAATCAGCCCCAGCATTTT.